The present T cell receptor beta chain was sequenced within a study of follicular helper T cells after annual influenza vaccination. Study details: Across the 2013-2014, 2014-2015 and 2015-2016 vaccination seasons, some subjects were resampled.

This CDR3 is 14 amino acids long. Germline V gene lookup returns CDR1 SGHRS and CDR2 YFSETQ. The V and J ends lost 7 bases and 5 bases, in that order; junction bases with no gene match: 7. Described time point: 2014-2015 season, pre-vaccination. Clones were read by immunoSEQ multiplex PCR, and TCRdb kept only the in-frame ones, dropping some. The sample comprises 27,000 or so clones, more than 80% of which are singletons, and approximately 1.2% rests with the top ten. Overall study findings and caveats: Only about 8.5-20% of analyzed cells yielded productive TCRB sequences. Day 7 ICOS+CD38+ clones were most often found later in ICOS-CD38- cTfh cells. Recurrent ICOS+CD38+ cTfh clonotypes included tetramer and AIM influenza-specific ones.

Turning to this clone: Its cognate antigen is unknown.

Source: CXCR5+ CD38- circulating T follicular helper cells from blood, taken on the day of influenza vaccination. Subset given: circulating Tfh, non-naive CD4+CXCR5+PD-1+ (ICOS+CD38+ or ICOS-CD38-). The chain links TRBV5-1 to TRBJ2-1; 9 bases map to TRBD2. This clonotype was obtained from an adult who received the influenza vaccine. Here the CDR3 DNA reads TGCGCCAGCTCTAGACTAGCGGCAAACAATGAGCAGTTCTTC. Protein product: CASSRLAANNEQFF.